Below, 17 T cell receptor beta chains from the same sample are listed, as sequenced in a study of T cell repertoires in cytomegalovirus infection. Each CDR3 protein gets one entry after TCRdb re-called the reads with MiXCR. Of approximately 76,000 distinct CDR3 sequences in the sample, roughly 3.7% were seen once. The sample comprised PBMCs. The receptors were sampled from a human donor in good health (CMV status not recorded). Some clones in this sample may be carry-over from other donors' samples.

This clonotype was recorded at least ten times. This chain uses TRBV7-2 with TRBJ2-7; D call uncertain. Germline CDR1 is SGHTA and CDR2 is FQGNSA. This CDR3 comprises 15 residues. V lost 1 base to trimming and J lost 2 bases, with 12 bases between them. The CDR3, as DNA: TGTGCCAGCAGCTTAGTAGCCTCCCCCCCCTACGAGCAGTACTTC. Translation: CASSLVASPPYEQYF.

This clonotype was recorded at least ten times. The chain links TRBV7-2 to TRBJ1-6; no clear D. CDR1 SGHTA and CDR2 FQGNSA come from the germline V gene. The V gene lost 3 bases and the J gene lost 10 bases, with 10 bases spanning the gap. The CDR3 is 13 residues long. The CDR3 nucleotides read TGTGCCAGCAGCTTGGGCAACGCATCACCCCTCCACTTT. It codes for CASSLGNASPLHF. Full variable domain (remainder filled in from reference TRBV7-2 and TRBJ1-6): GAGVSQSPSNKVTEKGKDVELRCDPISGHTALYWYRQSLGQGLEFLIYFQGNSAPDKSGLPSDRFSAERTGGSVSTLTIQRTQQEDSAVYLCASSLGNASPLHFGNGTRLTVT.

This clonotype has ten or more counts. This chain connects TRBV11-3 to TRBJ2-7; TRBD1 matches at 7 bases. Germline loops: CDR1 SGHNT, CDR2 YENEEA. This CDR3 has 14 amino acids. With V trimmed by 5 bases and J by 1 base, 5 bases remained unmatched. Here the CDR3 reads CASSPETGSYEQYF. DNA for the CDR3: TGTGCCAGCAGCCCGGAGACAGGGTCCTACGAGCAGTACTTC.

This clonotype occurred many times. This chain connects TRBV3-1 to TRBJ1-1, with a possible D match to TRBD1 (6 bases). The CDR3 has 15 residues. Germline CDR1 LGHDT, CDR2 YNNKEL (reference sequence). Trimming took 0 bases from V and 0 from J, leaving 8 bases between them. CDR3 coding DNA: TGTGCCAGCAGCCAAGATGAGGGGGTGAACACTGAAGCTTTCTTT. Protein sequence: CASSQDEGVNTEAFF.

The table lists this clonotype with many counts. The rearrangement joins TRBV6-4 to TRBJ2-2; D call uncertain. V lost 2 bases, J lost 3 bases, and 4 bases lay in between. Germline V lookup: CDR1 MRHNA, CDR2 SNTAGT. This CDR3 has 13 residues. The CDR3 sequence is CASSDRDTGELFF. CDR3 nucleotide sequence: TGTGCCAGCAGTGACAGGGACACCGGGGAGCTGTTTTTT.

This clonotype was found many times. J is TRBJ2-5 and V is TRBV7-2; TRBD2 might be the D (5 bases). Trimming took off 0 bases at V and 3 bases at J, with 5 bases between the two ends. CDR3 size: 13 residues. Germline values: CDR1 SGHTA, CDR2 FQGNSA. The CDR3 loop reads CASSLAREETQYF. The CDR3 DNA reads as TGTGCCAGCAGCTTAGCGAGGGAAGAGACCCAGTACTTC.

This clonotype was detected ten times or more. The chain uses TRBV7-2 and TRBJ2-1; maybe TRBD2 (6 bases). V was shortened by 6 bases and J by 1 base, with 16 bases between the two germline ends. This CDR3 contains 16 residues. Germline CDR1 is SGHTA and CDR2 is FQGNSA. The chain's CDR3 is CASSLSASGSYNEQFF. As DNA, the CDR3 is TGTGCCAGCAGTCTGAGCGCAAGCGGGTCCTACAATGAGCAGTTCTTC.

This clonotype was recorded at least ten times. This chain links TRBV7-2 with TRBJ2-1; D uncertain. The CDR3 extends over 8 amino acids. V lost 7 bases, J lost 8 bases, and 0 bases lay in between. Per the germline V gene, CDR1 is SGHTA and CDR2 is FQGNSA. The CDR3 DNA follows: TGTGCCAGCAATGAGCAGTTCTTC. Translating gives CASNEQFF.

This clonotype has ten or more counts. This sequence joins TRBV12-3 or TRBV12-4 and TRBJ1-2, with TRBD1 matching 8 bases. The CDR3 contains 13 residues. V was pared by 6 bases and J by 7 bases, with 7 bases of the junction left unmatched. CDR3: CASSQRQGSGYTF. Here the CDR3 DNA reads TGTGCCAGCAGCCAGCGACAGGGGTCTGGCTACACCTTC.

This clonotype was seen many times. This chain links TRBV12-3 or TRBV12-4 with TRBJ2-4, with D hard to call. Trimming shortened V by 3 bases and J by 0 bases, and 6 bases separated the two germline ends. The CDR3 is 14 residues long. The CDR3 sequence: CASSLSLAKNIQYF. Written as DNA, the CDR3 is TGTGCCAGCAGTTTGTCACTAGCCAAAAACATTCAGTACTTC.

This clonotype was recorded many times. The chain combines TRBV7-2 with TRBJ2-1; 7 nucleotides agree with TRBD2. There are 15 residues in the CDR3. The V gene end was trimmed by 5 bases and the J gene end by 0 bases; junction bases not matched to a gene: 4. Germline CDR1 SGHTA, CDR2 FQGNSA. The CDR3, as DNA: TGTGCCAGCAGCCAGACTAGCTCCTCCTACAATGAGCAGTTCTTC. Its translation is CASSQTSSSYNEQFF.

This clonotype was detected many times. The chain recombines TRBV28 with TRBJ1-1, with D perhaps TRBD1 (5 bases). Trimming took off 7 bases at V and 7 bases at J, with 13 bases between the two ends. Germline-derived CDR1 and CDR2 are MDHEN and SYDVKM. There are 12 residues in the CDR3. The chain's CDR3 is CASNKGQIEAFF. The CDR3 DNA reads TGTGCCAGCAACAAAGGACAAATTGAAGCTTTCTTT.

This clonotype occurred many times. The chain couples TRBV7-2 to TRBJ2-7, with 8 bases aligning to TRBD1. Germline V CDR1 and CDR2: SGHTA, FQGNSA. The V segment lost 7 bases and the J segment 5 bases; nucleotides outside the gene matches: 10. The CDR3 has 14 amino acids. CDR3 coding DNA: TGTGCCAGCAATTCAGGGGGCAGGGACCACGAGCAGTACTTC. Protein product: CASNSGGRDHEQYF.

This clonotype was counted ten times or more. J is TRBJ1-6 and V is TRBV7-2; a possible D gene is TRBD1 (5 bases). CDR3 length: 14 amino acids. The V end lost 5 bases, the J end lost 9 bases, and 14 bases lay between the germline ends. The germline gives CDR1 SGHTA, CDR2 FQGNSA. The CDR3 coding sequence is TGTGCCAGCAGCAACAGCAGGGTTCTTTCACCCCTCCACTTT. This codes for CASSNSRVLSPLHF.

At least ten counts were recorded for this clonotype. The chain employs TRBV12-3 or TRBV12-4 and TRBJ2-1; D unclear. This CDR3 has 15 residues. Trimming left V 3 bases short and J 0 bases short, with 9 bases between. As DNA, the CDR3 is TGTGCCAGCAGTTTGCGCTCTTACTCCTACAATGAGCAGTTCTTC. This gives the protein CASSLRSYSYNEQFF.

In its sample, this clonotype was seen many times. This chain links TRBV7-2 with TRBJ2-6; D call uncertain. The CDR3 totals 14 residues. Trimming removed 7 bases from V and 0 bases from J, with 7 bases in between. Germline CDR1 is SGHTA and CDR2 is FQGNSA. CDR3 sequence: CASIRSSGANVLTF. For the CDR3, the DNA is TGTGCCAGCATCAGGAGCTCTGGGGCCAACGTCCTGACTTTC.

This clonotype was seen ten or more times. The rearrangement links TRBV6-1 to TRBJ1-3; D not certain. This CDR3 spans 14 amino acids. Germline CDR1 and CDR2: MNHNS and SASEGT. V lost 0 bases to trimming and J lost 6 bases, with 9 bases between them. The CDR3 DNA is TGTGCCAGCAGTGAAGCTTCTAGGGTAAACACCATATATTTT. Translating it yields CASSEASRVNTIYF.